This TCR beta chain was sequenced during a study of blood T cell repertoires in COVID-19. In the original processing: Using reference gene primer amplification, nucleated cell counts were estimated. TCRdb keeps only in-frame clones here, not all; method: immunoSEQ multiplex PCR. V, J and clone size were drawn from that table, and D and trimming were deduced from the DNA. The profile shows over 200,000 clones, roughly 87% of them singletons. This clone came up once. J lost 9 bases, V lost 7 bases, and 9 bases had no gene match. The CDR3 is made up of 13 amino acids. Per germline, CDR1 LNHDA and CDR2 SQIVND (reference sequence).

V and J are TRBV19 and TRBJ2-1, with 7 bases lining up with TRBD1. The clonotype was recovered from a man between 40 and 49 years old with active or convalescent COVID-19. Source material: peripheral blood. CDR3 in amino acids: CASTPRTGFEQFF. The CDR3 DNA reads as TGTGCCAGTACCCCCCGGACAGGTTTTGAGCAGTTCTTC.